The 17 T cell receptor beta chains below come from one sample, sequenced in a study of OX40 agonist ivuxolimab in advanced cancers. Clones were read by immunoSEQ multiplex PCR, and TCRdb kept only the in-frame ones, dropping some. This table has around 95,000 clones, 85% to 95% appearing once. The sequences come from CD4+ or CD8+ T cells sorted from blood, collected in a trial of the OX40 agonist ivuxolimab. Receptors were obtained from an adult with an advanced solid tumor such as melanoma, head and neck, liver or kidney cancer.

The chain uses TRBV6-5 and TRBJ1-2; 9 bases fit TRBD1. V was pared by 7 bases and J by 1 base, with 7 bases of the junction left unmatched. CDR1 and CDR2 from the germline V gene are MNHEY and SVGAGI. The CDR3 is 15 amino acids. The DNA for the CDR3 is TGTGCCAGCAAACGGGACAGGGCCTTTAACTATGGCTACACCTTC. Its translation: CASKRDRAFNYGYTF.

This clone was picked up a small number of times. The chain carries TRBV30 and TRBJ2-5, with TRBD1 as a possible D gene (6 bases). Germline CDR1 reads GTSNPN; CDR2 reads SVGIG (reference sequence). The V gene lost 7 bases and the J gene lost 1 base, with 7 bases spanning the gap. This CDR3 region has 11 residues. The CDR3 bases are TGTGCCTCAGGGGCCCAAGAGACCCAGTACTTC. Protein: CASGAQETQYF. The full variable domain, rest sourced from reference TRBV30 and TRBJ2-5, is SQTIHQWPATLVQPVGSPLSLECTVEGTSNPNLYWYRQAAGRGLQLLFYSVGIGQISSEVPQNLSASRPQDRQFILSSKKLLLSDSGFYLCASGAQETQYFGPGTRLLVL.

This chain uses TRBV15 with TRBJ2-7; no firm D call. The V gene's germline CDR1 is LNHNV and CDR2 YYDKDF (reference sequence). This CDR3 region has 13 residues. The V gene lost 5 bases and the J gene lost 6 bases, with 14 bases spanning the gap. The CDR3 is CATSVYRSGEQYV. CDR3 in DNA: TGTGCCACCAGCGTTTACCGGAGTGGCGAGCAGTACGTC.

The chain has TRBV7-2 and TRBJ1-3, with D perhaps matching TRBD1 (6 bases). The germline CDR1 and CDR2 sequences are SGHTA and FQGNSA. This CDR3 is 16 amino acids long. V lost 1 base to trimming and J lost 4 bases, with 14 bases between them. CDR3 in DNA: TGTGCCAGCAGCTTAGACAGGGTGGTTCAGGGAAACACCATATATTTT. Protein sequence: CASSLDRVVQGNTIYF.

Here the CDR3 reads CASSSAQAAHEQFF. CDR3 sequence (DNA): TGTGCCAGCAGCTCAGCGCAGGCGGCACATGAGCAGTTCTTC. This rearrangement joins TRBV5-5 to TRBJ2-1, with unresolved D. The germline V and J ends were trimmed by 3 bases and 8 bases, with 15 bases remaining between them. The CDR3 has 14 residues. CDR1 and CDR2 (germline): SGHKS, YYEKEE (reference sequence).

The CDR3 protein is CASSVQWTQYF. The CDR3 DNA reads as TGTGCCAGCAGCGTACAATGGACCCAGTACTTC. The chain uses TRBV7-2 and TRBJ2-5, with D unresolved. V was clipped by 5 bases and J by 7 bases, with 8 bases between them. CDR3 length: 11 amino acids. Germline CDR1 and CDR2: SGHTA and FQGNSA.

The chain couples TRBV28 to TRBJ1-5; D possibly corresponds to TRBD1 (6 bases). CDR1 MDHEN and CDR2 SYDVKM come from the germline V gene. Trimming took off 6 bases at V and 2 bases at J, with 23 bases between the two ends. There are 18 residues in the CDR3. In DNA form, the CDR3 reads TGTGCCAGCAGCCCTCGCGGGGGGCTCCTTTGGGGCAATCAGCCCCAGCATTTT. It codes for CASSPRGGLLWGNQPQHF.

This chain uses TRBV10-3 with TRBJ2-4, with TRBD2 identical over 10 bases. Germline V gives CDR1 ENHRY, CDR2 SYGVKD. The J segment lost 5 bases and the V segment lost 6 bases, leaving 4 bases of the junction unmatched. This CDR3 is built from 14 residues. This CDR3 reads CAISASGSENIQYF. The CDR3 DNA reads TGTGCCATCAGCGCTAGCGGGAGCGAAAACATTCAGTACTTC.

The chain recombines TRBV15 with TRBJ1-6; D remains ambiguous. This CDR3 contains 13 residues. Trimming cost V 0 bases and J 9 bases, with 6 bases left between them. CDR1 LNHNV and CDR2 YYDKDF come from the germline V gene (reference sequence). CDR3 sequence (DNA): TGTGCCACCAGCAGAGACGTTGGTTCACCCCTCCACTTT. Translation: CATSRDVGSPLHF.

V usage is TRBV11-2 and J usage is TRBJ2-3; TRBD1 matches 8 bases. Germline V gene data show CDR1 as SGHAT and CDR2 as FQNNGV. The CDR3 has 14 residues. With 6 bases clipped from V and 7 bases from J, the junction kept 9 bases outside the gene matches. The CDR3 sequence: CASSLDRAWNTQYF. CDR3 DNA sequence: TGTGCCAGCAGTCTGGACAGGGCGTGGAATACGCAGTATTTT.

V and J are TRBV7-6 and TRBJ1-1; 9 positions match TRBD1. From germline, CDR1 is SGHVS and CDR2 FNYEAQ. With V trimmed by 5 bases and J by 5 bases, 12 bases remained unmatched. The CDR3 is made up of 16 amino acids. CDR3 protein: CASSDAGTGYDTEAFF. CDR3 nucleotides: TGTGCCAGCAGCGACGCCGGGACAGGGTATGATACTGAAGCTTTCTTT.

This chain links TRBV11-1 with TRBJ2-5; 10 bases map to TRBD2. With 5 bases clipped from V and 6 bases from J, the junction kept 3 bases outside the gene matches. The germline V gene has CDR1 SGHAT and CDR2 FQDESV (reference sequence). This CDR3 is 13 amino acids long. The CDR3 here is CASSISGRQTQYF. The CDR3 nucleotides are TGTGCCAGCAGCATTAGCGGGAGGCAGACCCAGTACTTC.

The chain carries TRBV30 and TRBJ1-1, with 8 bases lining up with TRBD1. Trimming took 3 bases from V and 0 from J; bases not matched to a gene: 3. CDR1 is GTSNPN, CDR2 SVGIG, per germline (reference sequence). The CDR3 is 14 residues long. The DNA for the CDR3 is TGTGCCTGGAGACGGGACAGGCTGAACACTGAAGCTTTCTTT. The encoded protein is CAWRRDRLNTEAFF.

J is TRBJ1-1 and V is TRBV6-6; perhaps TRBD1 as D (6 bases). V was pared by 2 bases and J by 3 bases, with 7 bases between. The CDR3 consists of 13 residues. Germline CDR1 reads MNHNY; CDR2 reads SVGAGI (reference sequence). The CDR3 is CASSYDRYTEAFF. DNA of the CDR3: TGTGCCAGCAGTTACGACAGGTACACTGAAGCTTTCTTT.

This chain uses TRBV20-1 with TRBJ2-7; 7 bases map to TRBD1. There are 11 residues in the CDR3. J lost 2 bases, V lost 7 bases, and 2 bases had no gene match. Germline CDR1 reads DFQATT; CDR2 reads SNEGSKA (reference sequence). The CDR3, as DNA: TGCAGTGTCGACAGGGCCTACGAGCAGTACTTC. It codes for CSVDRAYEQYF.

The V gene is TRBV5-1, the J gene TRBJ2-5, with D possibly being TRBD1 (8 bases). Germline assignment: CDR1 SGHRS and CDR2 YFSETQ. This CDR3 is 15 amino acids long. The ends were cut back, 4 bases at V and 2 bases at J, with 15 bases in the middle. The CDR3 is CASSDRGGVQETQYF. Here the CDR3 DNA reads TGCGCCAGCAGCGACAGGGGAGGGGTGCAAGAGACCCAGTACTTC.

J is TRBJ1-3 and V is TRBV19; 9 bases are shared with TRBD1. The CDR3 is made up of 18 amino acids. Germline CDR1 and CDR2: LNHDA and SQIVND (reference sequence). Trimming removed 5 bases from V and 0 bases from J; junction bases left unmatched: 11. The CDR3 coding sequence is TGTGCCAGTAGTCCACACCGGGACAGGGAAGGCTCTGGAAACACCATATATTTT. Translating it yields CASSPHRDREGSGNTIYF.